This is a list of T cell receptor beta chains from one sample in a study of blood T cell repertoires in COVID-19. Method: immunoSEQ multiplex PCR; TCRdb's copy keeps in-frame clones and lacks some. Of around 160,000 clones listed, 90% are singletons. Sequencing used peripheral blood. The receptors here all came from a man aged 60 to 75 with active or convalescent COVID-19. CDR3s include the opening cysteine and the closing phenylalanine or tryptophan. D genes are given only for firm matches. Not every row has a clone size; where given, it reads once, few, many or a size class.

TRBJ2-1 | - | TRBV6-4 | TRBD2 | CASSPGTRYNEQFF | TGTGCCAGCAGTCCCGGGACTAGGTACAATGAGCAGTTCTTC
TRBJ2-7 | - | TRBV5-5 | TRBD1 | CASSLAPTGGVSSSYEQYF | TGTGCCAGCAGCTTGGCTCCGACAGGGGGAGTTTCAAGCTCCTACGAGCAGTACTTC
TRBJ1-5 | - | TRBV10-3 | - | CAISEREGYQPQHF | TGTGCCATCAGTGAGCGGGAGGGCTATCAGCCCCAGCATTTT
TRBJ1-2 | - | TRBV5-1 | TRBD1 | CASSSRTGDQGYTF | TGCGCCAGCAGCTCCCGGACAGGGGATCAGGGCTACACCTTC
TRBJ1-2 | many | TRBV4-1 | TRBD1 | CASSDRGIVHGYTF | TGCGCCAGCAGCGACAGGGGGATCGTTCATGGCTACACCTTC
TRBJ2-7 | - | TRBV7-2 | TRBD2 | CASSWTSGATYEQYF | TGTGCCAGCAGCTGGACTAGCGGGGCGACCTACGAGCAGTACTTC
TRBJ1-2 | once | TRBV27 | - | CASSPGIGGYTF | TGTGCCAGCAGCCCGGGTATTGGTGGCTACACCTTC
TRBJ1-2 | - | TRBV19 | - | CASSPLDSTGYGYTF | TGTGCCAGTAGCCCCTTGGACAGTACCGGGTATGGCTACACCTTC
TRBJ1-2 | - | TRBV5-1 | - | CASTVYSGEGYTF | TGCGCCAGCACCGTATACTCAGGGGAAGGCTACACCTTC
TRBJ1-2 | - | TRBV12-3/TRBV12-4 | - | CASSPQTGLGYTF | TGTGCCAGCAGCCCACAAACAGGGTTAGGCTACACCTTC
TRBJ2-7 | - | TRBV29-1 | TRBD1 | CSVVGLTGVGEQYF | TGCAGCGTTGTGGGGCTGACAGGGGTGGGCGAGCAGTACTTC
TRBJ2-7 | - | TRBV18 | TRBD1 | CASSPPGQVGHEQYF | TGTGCCAGCTCACCTCCGGGACAGGTTGGCCACGAGCAGTACTTC
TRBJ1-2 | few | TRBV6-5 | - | CASSYSSRGGGGYTF | TGTGCCAGCAGTTACTCGTCCCGTGGGGGGGGTGGCTACACCTTC
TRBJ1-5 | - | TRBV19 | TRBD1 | CASSFEQNRGNQPQHF | TGTGCCAGTAGTTTCGAACAAAACAGGGGAAATCAGCCCCAGCATTTT
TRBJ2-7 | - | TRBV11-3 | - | CASSHSGLDLDEQYF | TGTGCCAGCAGCCACTCGGGTTTGGATCTGGACGAGCAGTACTTC
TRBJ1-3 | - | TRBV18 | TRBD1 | CASSPPRTGSGNTIYF | TGTGCCAGCTCACCCCCTCGGACAGGGTCTGGAAACACCATATATTTT
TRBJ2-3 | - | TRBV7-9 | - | CASSLEGDSTDTQYF | TGTGCCAGCAGCTTAGAAGGGGACTCCACAGATACGCAGTATTTT
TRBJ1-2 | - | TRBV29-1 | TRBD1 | CSVRTGNYGYTF | TGCAGCGTTCGGACAGGGAACTATGGCTACACCTTC
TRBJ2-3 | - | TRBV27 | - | CASSLFITDTQYF | TGTGCCAGCAGTTTATTTATCACAGATACGCAGTATTTT
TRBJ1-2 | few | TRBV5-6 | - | CASSWGSDRYAYTF | TGTGCCAGCAGCTGGGGAAGTGACAGGTACGCCTACACCTTC
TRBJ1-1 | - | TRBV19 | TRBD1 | CAIRGLRNTEAFF | TGTGCCATTAGGGGGCTGAGGAACACTGAAGCTTTCTTT
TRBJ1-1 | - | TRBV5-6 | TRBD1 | CASSLPGQGNTEAFF | TGTGCCAGCAGCCTCCCGGGACAGGGGAACACTGAAGCTTTCTTT
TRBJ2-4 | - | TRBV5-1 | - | CASKKGGIQYF | TGCGCCAGCAAGAAGGGAGGCATTCAGTACTTC
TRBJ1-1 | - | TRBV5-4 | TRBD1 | CASSPGGQGVNTEAFF | TGTGCCAGCAGCCCGGGGGGACAGGGGGTGAACACTGAAGCTTTCTTT
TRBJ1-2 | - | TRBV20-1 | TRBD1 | CSNGQGNGYTF | TGCAGCAACGGACAGGGTAATGGCTACACCTTC
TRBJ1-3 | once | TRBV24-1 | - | CATTGSGAKGRGHTIYF | TGTGCCACCACGGGTAGCGGGGCGAAAGGACGAGGCCACACCATATATTTT
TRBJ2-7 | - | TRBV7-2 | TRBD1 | CASSLLQGAYEQYF | TGTGCCAGCAGCTTACTTCAGGGGGCATACGAGCAGTACTTC
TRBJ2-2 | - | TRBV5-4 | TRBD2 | CASSIGLAGANTGELFF | TGTGCCAGCAGCATCGGACTAGCGGGTGCGAACACCGGGGAGCTGTTTTTT
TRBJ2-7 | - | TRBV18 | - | CASSPSRTPPYEQYF | TGTGCCAGCTCACCATCTCGGACACCTCCCTACGAGCAGTACTTC
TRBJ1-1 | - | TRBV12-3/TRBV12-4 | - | CASSSRQVSEAFF | TGTGCCAGCAGTTCCAGACAGGTCAGTGAAGCTTTCTTT
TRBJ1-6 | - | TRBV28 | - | CASIEAYSSYNSPLHF | TGTGCCAGCATCGAGGCATATAGCTCCTATAATTCACCCCTCCACTTT
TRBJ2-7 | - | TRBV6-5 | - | CASSGNYEQYF | TGTGCCAGCTCGGGGAACTACGAGCAGTACTTC
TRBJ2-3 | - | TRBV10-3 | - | CAMAVGGSTDTQYF | TGTGCCATGGCAGTTGGAGGGAGCACAGATACGCAGTATTTT
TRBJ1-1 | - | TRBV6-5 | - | CASSYGGYRGTEAFF | TGTGCCAGCAGTTACGGGGGGTACAGAGGCACTGAAGCTTTCTTT
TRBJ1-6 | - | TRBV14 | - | CASSHQRDQNSPLHF | TGTGCCAGCAGCCACCAGCGGGATCAGAATTCACCCCTCCACTTT
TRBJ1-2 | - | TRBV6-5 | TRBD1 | CASSRLDRDVRGYTF | TGTGCCAGCAGCCGCCTTGACAGGGACGTTAGAGGCTACACCTTC
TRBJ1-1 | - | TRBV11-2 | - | CASSLGRAVTEAFF | TGTGCCAGCAGCTTAGGCAGGGCTGTAACTGAAGCTTTCTTT
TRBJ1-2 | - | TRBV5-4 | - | CASSLDRDYGYTF | TGTGCCAGCAGCTTGGACAGGGACTATGGCTACACCTTC
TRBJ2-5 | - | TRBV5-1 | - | CASSSRSLGQSGTQYF | TGCGCCAGCAGCTCCCGTAGCCTAGGACAGTCGGGGACCCAGTACTTC
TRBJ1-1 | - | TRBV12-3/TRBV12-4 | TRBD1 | CASSLMRQGGAFF | TGTGCCAGCAGTTTAATGAGACAGGGTGGAGCTTTCTTT
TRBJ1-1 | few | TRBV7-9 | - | CASSPRAENTEAFF | TGTGCCAGCAGCCCGAGGGCAGAGAACACTGAAGCTTTCTTT
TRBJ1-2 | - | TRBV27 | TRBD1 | CASSDRGIRGYTF | TGTGCCAGCAGCGACAGGGGCATTCGCGGCTACACCTTC
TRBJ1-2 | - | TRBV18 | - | CASSPLQNGDGYTF | TGTGCCAGCTCACCACTCCAAAACGGGGATGGCTACACCTTC
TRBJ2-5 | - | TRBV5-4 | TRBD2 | CASSLGGASGSSWETQYF | TGTGCCAGCAGCTTGGGTGGGGCTAGCGGGAGCAGTTGGGAGACCCAGTACTTC
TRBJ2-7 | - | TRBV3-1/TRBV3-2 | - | CASSPRDRTYEQYF | TGTGCCAGCAGCCCGCGGGACAGAACCTACGAGCAGTACTTC
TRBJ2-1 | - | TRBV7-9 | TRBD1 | CASSLVGDRNNEQFF | TGTGCCAGCAGCTTAGTCGGGGACAGAAACAATGAGCAGTTCTTC
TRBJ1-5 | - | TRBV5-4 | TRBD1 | CASSFDRGNQPQHF | TGTGCCAGCAGTTTTGACAGGGGCAATCAGCCCCAGCATTTT
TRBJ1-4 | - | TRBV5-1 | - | CASSREGTANEKLFF | TGCGCCAGCAGCCGGGAGGGGACGGCTAATGAAAAACTGTTTTTT
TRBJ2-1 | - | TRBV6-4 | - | CASSDSGAANEQFF | TGTGCCAGCAGTGACTCTGGCGCGGCCAATGAGCAGTTCTTC
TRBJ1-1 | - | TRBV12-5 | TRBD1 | CASGSGQPNTEAFF | TGTGCTAGTGGTTCGGGACAGCCGAACACTGAAGCTTTCTTT
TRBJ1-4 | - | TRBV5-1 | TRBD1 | CASSLSGTGTNEKLFF | TGCGCCAGCAGCTTGAGCGGGACAGGGACTAATGAAAAACTGTTTTTT